This T cell receptor (beta chain) was sequenced during a study of OX40 agonist ivuxolimab in advanced cancers. With respect to the entire study: The costimulatory receptor OX40 (CD134) was targeted by ivuxolimab, a fully human IgG2 agonistic monoclonal antibody. Intravenous ivuxolimab was administered to patients every 2 weeks at six dose levels: 0.01, 0.1, 0.3, 1.5, 3 and 10 mg/kg. Among the roughly 52 dose-escalation patients, 19 had hepatocellular carcinoma, some 15 melanoma, 9 renal cell carcinoma and 9 head and neck cancer. A male proportion of around 83% and a mean age of 60 years, ranging from 23 to 79, were recorded for the dose-escalation cohort. Prior anti-PD-1, anti-PD-L1 or anti-CTLA-4 therapy was permitted, and 40% to 50% of dose-escalation patients had received checkpoint inhibitors. Partial responses were achieved by three dose-escalation patients, of whom one had hepatocellular carcinoma and two had cutaneous melanoma. The purpose of peripheral TCRbeta sequencing was to test whether ivuxolimab changed TCR sequence diversity and led to clonal T-cell expansion. The paper describes the monotherapy dose-escalation part (N = 52 patients) of the phase I trial of ivuxolimab. Overall study results and their limits: The antigen specificity of the peripheral T cells that underwent clonal expansion was not determined. Clonal expansion of both CD4+ and CD8+ blood T cells was observed from baseline to week 6 at doses 0.1 to 3.0 mg/kg. In the 0.1-3.0 mg/kg groups, partial responders had among the lowest normalized peripheral clonal expansion, particularly in CD8+ T cells. Low levels of normalized T-cell clonal expansion were also seen in some nonresponding patients. After ivuxolimab, more expanded clones were found on average in CD8+ T cells than in CD4+ T cells.

The cysteine opens and the phenylalanine closes a CDR3 of 16 amino acids. Only the CDR3 DNA stays, 48 bases, in frame from base 1. From V the trimming removes 6 bases and from J it removes 7 bases, while the gene matches leave 7 bases of the junction unaccounted for. The germline V gene sets CDR1 to SNHLY and CDR2 to FYNNEI. Genomic DNA was extracted from sorted cells for sequencing of the TCRbeta CDR3 region. The immunoSEQ Assay was used to sequence the TCRbeta CDR3 regions. In its TCRdb copy, this immuneACCESS table keeps in-frame sequences only and misses some clones. Where compared with another copy, unresolved V genes explain less than half of these, and the others have no known cause. Counted in this sample were 55,000 to 65,000 clones; about 85% of them appeared once. Around 3.8% of the sample is in the top ten clones. To note about this clone: Its antigen remains unidentified. No much larger clone is present one base from it, and per-base qualities are unavailable.

Patients with a history of autoimmune disease or receiving systemic immunosuppression were excluded from the trial. Peripheral blood for TCR sequencing was drawn from every dose cohort at baseline, at cycle 4 day 1 and at cycle 7 day 1. Samples came from an open-label, multicenter, first-in-human phase I dose-escalation trial of ivuxolimab. Adults with locally advanced or metastatic melanoma, renal cell carcinoma, hepatocellular carcinoma or head and neck squamous cell carcinoma were enrolled in the trial. CD4+ and CD8+ T cells were sorted separately from peripheral blood before TCR sequencing. The receptor's source is an adult with an advanced solid tumor such as melanoma, head and neck, liver or kidney cancer. The V gene is TRBV2 and the J gene is TRBJ2-1; TRBD2 matches 15 bases in the middle. The sample consisted of CD4+ or CD8+ T cells sorted from blood, taken in a trial of the OX40 agonist ivuxolimab. Here is the DNA: TGTGCCAGCAGAGAGGGACTAGCGGGAGGATTGAATGAGCAGTTCTTC. Its translation is CASREGLAGGLNEQFF.